This T cell receptor (beta chain) was documented in a study of human T cells and chemical hapten exposure. Study in general: How much TCR each sample yielded varied, mostly because pooled library volumes differed slightly. Study-level findings and limits: Following DPC sensitization, TCRs present above 1 in 1000 frequency showed no change.

Time point indicated: healthy volunteer bleed at 6 weeks. Unfractionated whole blood yielded the extracted total RNA. The CDR3 has 13 amino acids. V dropped 6 bases and J dropped 3; count of bases not matched to a gene: 8. Germline CDR1 DFQATT, CDR2 SNEGSKA (reference sequence). With regard to this clonotype: The antigen is undetermined.

Each cDNA molecule in the library carried unique molecular identifiers. Original data processing: Individual samples carried between roughly 23,224 and 700,000 TCRs, with some 100,000 as the median. TCRdb called the RACE reads again in MiXCR, with one record for every CDR3 protein. V and J calls and clone size were set by TCRdb, not the authors. Here the sample spans 65,000 to 95,000 distinct CDR3 sequences, around 9.4% being singletons. The TCR originated in a female donor in good health. Some clones in this sample may be carry-over from other donors' samples. The chain couples TRBV20-1 to TRBJ2-7; 7 nucleotides line up with TRBD2. Material for sequencing was whole blood. The CDR3 sequence: CSAGLAVNYEQYF. The CDR3, as DNA: TGCAGTGCCGGGCTAGCGGTAAACTACGAGCAGTACTTC.